The 5 T cell receptor beta chains in this list originate from one sample, sequenced in a study of blood T cell repertoires in COVID-19 (dated by TCRdb to 2018 to 2021). Library generation was performed with the immunoSEQ multiplex PCR assay. Not all clones reach the TCRdb copy of this immuneACCESS table, which keeps in-frame sequences only. Checked studies attribute under half of the gap to unresolved V genes and leave the rest unexplained. For this sample the table gives under 95,000 clones, of which around nine tenths were detected only once. 5.4% of the sample lies in the top ten. The source material was peripheral blood. These receptors all stem from a man in his 60s with acute or convalescent COVID-19.

The table lists this clone with a count of one. The V and J genes are TRBV4-1 and TRBJ2-2, with 10 bases lining up with TRBD2. The CDR3 runs 17 residues. Losses at the gene ends were 5 bases for V and 4 bases for J; bases not matched to a gene: 10. Germline values: CDR1 MGHRA, CDR2 YSYEKL. CDR3 sequence reads: CASSWTVLAGGTGELFF. CDR3 bases: TGCGCCAGCAGCTGGACGGTTTTAGCGGGGGGCACCGGGGAGCTGTTTTTT.

This chain connects TRBV7-2 to TRBJ2-7, with 10 bases lining up with TRBD2. The CDR3 length is 17 residues. The V gene end was trimmed by 1 base and the J gene end by 0 bases; junction bases not matched to a gene: 6. Germline assignment: CDR1 SGHTA and CDR2 FQGNSA. The CDR3 reads CASSLVASGGPSYEQYF. CDR3 DNA sequence: TGTGCCAGCAGCTTAGTGGCTAGCGGGGGCCCCTCCTACGAGCAGTACTTC.

The gene calls are TRBV9 and TRBJ1-2, with unresolved D. This CDR3 has 15 residues. Trimming stripped 4 bases from V and 3 bases from J, with 16 bases between. From germline, CDR1 is SGDLS and CDR2 YYNGEE. CDR3 DNA: TGTGCCAGCAGCCCCCAAAGGACGGGAGACTATGGCTACACCTTC. Protein product: CASSPQRTGDYGYTF.

The chain employs TRBV10-1 and TRBJ1-5; tentatively, D is TRBD1 (5 bases). The V gene's germline CDR1 is WNHNN and CDR2 SYGVQD (reference sequence). The CDR3 loop spans 13 amino acids. Between the trimmed V and J ends, which lost 4 bases and 4 bases, there was a span of 8 bases. The CDR3, as DNA: TGCGCCAGCAGTGGGGGGGTGAATCAGCCCCAGCATTTT. Protein product: CASSGGVNQPQHF.

The V gene is TRBV2, the J gene TRBJ2-2; tentative D call: TRBD2 (5 bases). Per germline, CDR1 SNHLY and CDR2 FYNNEI. The V gene lost 7 bases and the J gene lost 13 bases, with 16 bases spanning the gap. The length of the CDR3 is 12 residues. The CDR3 here is CASTGESLGLFF. The CDR3 DNA reads TGTGCCAGCACTGGGGAGAGCCTCGGGCTGTTTTTT. The whole variable domain, remainder taken from reference TRBV2 and TRBJ2-2, is EPEVTQTPSHQVTQMGQEVILRCVPISNHLYFYWYRQILGQKVEFLVSFYNNEISEKSEIFDDQFSVERPDGSNFTLKIRSTKLEDSAMYFCASTGESLGLFFGEGSRLTVL.